This TCR beta chain originates from a study of OX40 agonist ivuxolimab in advanced cancers. Study-wide background: Partial responses were achieved by three patients, of whom one had hepatocellular carcinoma and two had cutaneous melanoma.

A remark on this clone: Antigen: not known.

Sequencing used immunoSEQ multiplex PCR; TCRdb keeps in-frame clones, though not all of them. The sample consists of under 55,000 clones, about 93% of them appearing once. The ends were cut back, 2 bases at V and 4 bases at J, with 9 bases in the middle. The length of the CDR3 is 14 residues. Germline V CDR1 and CDR2: MDHEN, SYDVKM. Study-level results: With doses of 0.1 to 3.0 mg/kg, CD4+ and CD8+ blood T cells had undergone clonal expansion by week 6.

This rearrangement joins TRBV28 to TRBJ1-5; perhaps TRBD1 as D (5 bases). Sequenced material: CD4+ or CD8+ T cells sorted from blood, taken in a trial of the OX40 agonist ivuxolimab. The clonotype comes from an adult with an advanced solid tumor such as melanoma, head and neck, liver or kidney cancer. CDR3 sequence: CASSLQGTNQPQHF. The CDR3 nucleotides are TGTGCCAGCAGTTTACAGGGAACTAATCAGCCCCAGCATTTT.